This TCR beta chain derives from a study of technical replicates of blood from a few donors (dated by TCRdb to the late 2010s). Libraries were constructed by the immunoSEQ multiplex PCR assay. Imported from immuneACCESS, the table was reduced by TCRdb to in-frame sequences with V and J called. These copies leave out some clones; in studies compared against another copy, an unresolved V gene accounts for under half, and the cause of the remainder is not known. The table for this sample lists about 73,000 clones; 93% of them were counted only once. The leading ten clones occupy 0.2% to 0.3% of the sample. CDR1 is given as MDHEN and CDR2 as SYDVKM, both from the germline V gene. The CDR3 measures 10 amino acids from cysteine to phenylalanine. The entry retains the CDR3 DNA only, 30 bases that are in frame from base 1. Trimming removed 4 bases from V and 5 bases from J, leaving 2 bases between the germline ends.

Concerning this clone itself: Its specific antigen is unknown. Per-nucleotide qualities are absent, and no much larger clonotype sits a single base away.

The TCR sequence derives from a human donor in good health. The chain is encoded by TRBV28 joined to TRBJ2-5; the D gene cannot be resolved reliably. Sequenced: T cells isolated from PBMCs. The nucleotides are TGTGCCAGCAGTTCGGAGACCCAGTACTTC. The encoded protein is CASSSETQYF.